This T cell receptor beta chain is from a study of T-cell memory formation after mild COVID-19. Study-wide findings and caveats: Some clones that responded turned up in pre-infection memory, which suggests that cross-reactive memory joined in.

5'RACE with constant-segment primers built TCRalpha and TCRbeta cDNA libraries with UMIs. From the 5' RACE reads, TCRdb called clonotypes with MiXCR, one entry per CDR3 protein. The table has 350,000 to 450,000 distinct CDR3 sequences, 25% to 30% seen once. This clonotype has just a few counts. Its antigen remains unidentified. Per germline, CDR1 SQVTM and CDR2 ANQGSEA. J gave up 2 bases and V 5 bases, and 4 bases lay outside the gene matches. CDR3 size: 13 residues. The chain carries TRBV29-1 and TRBJ2-3; 7 bases are a match to TRBD1. The sequenced material came from PBMCs or a T cell subset sorted from them (not recorded which). The receptor was derived from an adult woman who had mild COVID-19 (a few samples of this study predate the infection). Cell type and time point are not known. Written as DNA, the CDR3 is TGCAGCGTTCCGGGACAGAACACAGATACGCAGTATTTT. Encoded protein: CSVPGQNTDTQYF.